This T cell receptor beta chain was captured by sequencing in a study of T cells in Graves' hyperthyroidism and ophthalmopathy. On the study more broadly: It was at initial diagnosis, before any treatment, that peripheral blood was collected. Study findings and constraints: In simple terms, a model built on 13 V-J features told ophthalmopathy apart from stable hyperthyroidism.

Amplified TCR beta CDR3 regions derived from RNA transcripts. An initial round of RT-PCR targeting the TCR CDR3 relied on the HTBI primer set. TCRdb called the multiplex PCR reads again in MiXCR, with one record for every CDR3 protein. The table shows under 550,000 distinct CDR3 sequences, with roughly 21% occurring only once. Germline values: CDR1 SGDLS, CDR2 YYNGEE. The CDR3 sequence is 16 residues long. The V segment lost 0 bases and the J segment 3 bases; nucleotides outside the gene matches: 8. A word on this clonotype: What it recognizes is unknown.

The specimen sequenced was blood. The receptor was isolated from a middle-aged man with Graves' ophthalmopathy. The V call is TRBV9, the J call TRBJ1-1; 7 positions match TRBD1. The CDR3 DNA sequence: TGTGCCAGCAGCGTAGAGGGCGAGGGGGCGGACACTGAAGCTTTCTTT. Translated, it gives CASSVEGEGADTEAFF.